The sequence of this T cell receptor beta chain was determined in a study of spatial heterogeneity in lung cancer. A remark on this clonotype: This beta chain slipped into a library made for alpha chains as a stray read, so its size is not meaningful.

Each TCR cDNA molecule carried a unique molecular identifier. TCRdb analysed the 5' RACE reads with MiXCR anew, one entry per CDR3 protein. The table lists approximately 3,100 distinct CDR3 sequences, less than 30% of them singletons. The time point here: sample taken at primary tumor resection. Material for sequencing was whole RNA from tumor, nontumor lung or frozen PBMC, left unsorted. CDR3 size: 16 residues. Germline V gene sequence: CDR1 SGHVS, CDR2 FNYEAQ. V lost 5 bases, J lost 0 bases, and 7 bases stayed unmatched. This TCR was sampled from a female donor with early-stage non-small cell lung cancer. This chain connects TRBV7-6 to TRBJ2-3; 8 positions agree with TRBD2. Sequencing used PBMCs, obtained at surgery. CDR3 sequence (DNA): TGTGCCAGCAGCCTCAACCCTAGCGGGAGCACAGATACGCAGTATTTT. Amino acid sequence: CASSLNPSGSTDTQYF.